This record concerns one T cell receptor (beta chain) sequence. No cognate antigen has been identified for it. Qualities for individual bases were not recorded, and no much larger clone is one base off. The sample originates from a study of CD4 T cells in relation to SARS-CoV-2 and coronaviruses (dated by TCRdb to the early 2020s). Background on the whole study: The ViraFEST assay cultured PBMCs with antigen for 10 days, then sequenced TCR beta CDR3s to find antigen-specific clonal expansions. Patient-derived lymphoblastoid cell lines were used to map the HLA restriction of shared crossreactive spike epitopes. An HIV-1 Nef peptide pool or a no-peptide culture served as the negative reference condition. Expansion assays from other donors in the study were sequenced with a different, Illumina-based TCR-beta assay. Samples from three pre-COVID donors and the naive versus memory experiments were sequenced with the Adaptive Biotechnologies TCR-sequencing kit; other data were Illumina-based. The study assessed, at the TCR clonotype level, memory CD4+ T cell crossreactivity between SARS-CoV-2 and common cold coronavirus spike proteins.

The CDR3, from cysteine to phenylalanine, totals 15 residues. The CDR3 DNA has 45 bases and is translated from base 1. After removal of 5 bases from V and 1 base from J, the junction retains 6 bases not matched to a gene. The germline V gene yields SNHLY for CDR1 and FYNNEI for CDR2. The study at large found these results: Crossreactive clones showed significantly weaker SARS-CoV-2-driven expansion than monoreactive clones, consistent with antigenic imprinting. Because no donor provided both pre-pandemic and post-infection samples, tracing the source of pre-existing responses was limited. Because the crossreactivity analysis focused on spike protein, crossreactivity against other viral proteins was not assessed. The study was constrained by small numbers of patients and of tested TCRs. Memory CD4+ clonotypes crossrecognizing SARS-CoV-2 and at least one common cold coronavirus spike were found in around 65% of donors.

CD4+ T cells from unexposed donors were collected before the COVID-19 pandemic (2011-2018). After around 10 days of culture, CD4+ T cells were isolated with the EasySep CD4+ T cell isolation kit. As cell number allowed, CD4+ T cells from unexposed donors were tested for reactivity to SARS-CoV-2 S and N and to four common cold coronavirus spike pools. Each well received two million PBMCs, cultured in IMDM supplemented with around 5% human AB serum and roughly 10 IU/ml IL-2. Half of the culture medium was replaced with fresh IL-2-containing medium on days 3 and 7. Each peptide culture condition was generally run in triplicate replicate wells. The leukapheresis product for the unexposed donors was obtained through commercial purchase. PBMCs were isolated from leukapheresis product or whole blood by Ficoll-Paque PLUS gradient centrifugation. PBMCs were either used fresh in the expansion assay or cryopreserved at -140 degrees C. The QIAamp Micro DNA Kit was used to extract genomic DNA from the CD4+ T cells.

To prepare the library, the immunoSEQ multiplex PCR assay was applied. Concerning the study's data processing: During preprocessing, nonproductive sequences were discarded, as were any CDR3s that did not begin with C, did not end with F or W, or were shorter than 7 amino acids. The MANAFEST web app identified antigen-specific clonotypes based on expansion compared with the reference and other culture wells. A clone counted as positive if significantly expanded in 2 of 3 replicate wells versus the reference culture at FDR below 0.05. For a clone to be considered positive, significant expansion relative to all other tandem wells and an odds ratio above 5 were also required. CDR3 homology was quantified as pairwise Levenshtein distance, calculated with the stringdist R package after three terminal residues were trimmed from each end. What TCRdb holds here is the immuneACCESS table cut down to in-frame rearrangements. Part of the clones is not present; checked against another copy, under half of the missing clones reflect an unresolved V gene, and the others are unexplained. The V and J calls and the clone size are those of that table, but D and trimming were determined from the DNA. This sample has about 29,000 clones in its table, and roughly 70% of those were observed once. Roughly 12% of the sample is held by the ten biggest clonotypes.

This clonotype was sampled from a human donor in good health. Sequenced material: CD4+ T cells from PBMCs, cultured in vitro. Here the chain combines TRBV2 and TRBJ2-7, with 9 middle bases fitting TRBD1. The base sequence is TGTGCCAGCAGTAACGACAGGGGGTGGTCCTACGAGCAGTACTTC. This sequence encodes CASSNDRGWSYEQYF. The full variable domain, completed from the reference TRBV2 and TRBJ2-7 proteins outside the CDR3, reads EPEVTQTPSHQVTQMGQEVILRCVPISNHLYFYWYRQILGQKVEFLVSFYNNEISEKSEIFDDQFSVERPDGSNFTLKIRSTKLEDSAMYFCASSNDRGWSYEQYFGPGTRLTVT.